This T cell receptor (beta chain) is drawn from a study of vaccination and CD4 T cells after COVID-19. Across the whole study: Control cultures, each given a CEFX pool, an HIV-1 Nef pool, or no peptide, were included.

Trimming stripped 1 base from V and 3 bases from J, with 9 bases between. CDR3 length: 14 amino acids. CDR1 and CDR2 from the germline V gene are SGHTS and YDEGEE. About this clonotype: What it binds is not known.

Documented treatment: approximately 11-day PBMC culture with coronavirus spike peptide pools or control peptides (ViraFEST assay). With the Oncomine TCR Beta short-read assay, DNA from cultured CD4+ T cells was sequenced. TCRdb called the PCR reads again in MiXCR, with one record for every CDR3 protein. The sample carries 13,000 to 15,000 distinct CDR3 sequences, about two fifths recorded once. The chain is built from TRBV5-8 and TRBJ2-3; unclear D gene. The specimen sequenced was CD4+ T cells from blood, cultured in vitro. This clonotype originated in a human donor who had recovered from COVID-19. DNA for the CDR3: TGTGCCAGCAGCTTGTTTGTTCGTACAGATACGCAGTATTTT. Translation: CASSLFVRTDTQYF.